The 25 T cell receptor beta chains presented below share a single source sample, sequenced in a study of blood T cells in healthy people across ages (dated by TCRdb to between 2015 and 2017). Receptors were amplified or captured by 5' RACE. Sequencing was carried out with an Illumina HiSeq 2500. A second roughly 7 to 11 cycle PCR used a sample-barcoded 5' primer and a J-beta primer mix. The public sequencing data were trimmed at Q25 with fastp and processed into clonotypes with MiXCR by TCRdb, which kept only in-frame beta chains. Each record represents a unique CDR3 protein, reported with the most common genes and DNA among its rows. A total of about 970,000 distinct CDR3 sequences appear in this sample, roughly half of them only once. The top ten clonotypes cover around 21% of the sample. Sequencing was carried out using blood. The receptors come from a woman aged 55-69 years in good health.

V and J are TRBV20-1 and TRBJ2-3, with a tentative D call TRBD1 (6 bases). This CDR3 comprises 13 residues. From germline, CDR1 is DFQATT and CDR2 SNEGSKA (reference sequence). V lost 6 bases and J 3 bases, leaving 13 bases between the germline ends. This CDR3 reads CSAEGHSTDTQYF. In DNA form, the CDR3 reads TGCAGTGCAGAGGGACATAGTACAGATACGCAGTATTTT.

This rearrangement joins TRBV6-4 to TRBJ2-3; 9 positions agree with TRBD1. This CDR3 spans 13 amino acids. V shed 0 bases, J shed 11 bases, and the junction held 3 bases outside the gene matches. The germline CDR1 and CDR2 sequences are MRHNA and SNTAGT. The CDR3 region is CASSDSGQGMQYF. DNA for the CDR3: TGTGCCAGCAGTGACTCGGGACAGGGTATGCAGTATTTT.

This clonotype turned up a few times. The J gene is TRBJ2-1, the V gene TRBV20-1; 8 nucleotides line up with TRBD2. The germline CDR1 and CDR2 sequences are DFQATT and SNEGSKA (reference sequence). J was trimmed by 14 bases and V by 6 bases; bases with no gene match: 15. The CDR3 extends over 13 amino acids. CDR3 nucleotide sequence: TGCAGTGCCGACCGCGGACTAGCAAATTTCGAGTTCTTC. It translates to CSADRGLANFEFF.

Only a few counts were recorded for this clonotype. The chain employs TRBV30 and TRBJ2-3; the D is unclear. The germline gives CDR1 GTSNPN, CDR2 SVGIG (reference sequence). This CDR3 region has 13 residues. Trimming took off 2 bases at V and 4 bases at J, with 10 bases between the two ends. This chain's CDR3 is CAWSSGNADTQYF. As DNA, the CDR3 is TGTGCCTGGAGTTCTGGGAACGCAGATACGCAGTATTTT.

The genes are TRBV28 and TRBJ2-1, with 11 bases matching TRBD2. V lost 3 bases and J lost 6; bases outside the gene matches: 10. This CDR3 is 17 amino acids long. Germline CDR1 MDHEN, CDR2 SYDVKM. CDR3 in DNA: TGTGCCAGCAGTTTGGTCAGACTAGCGGGATTTGGCAATGAGCAGTTCTTC. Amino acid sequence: CASSLVRLAGFGNEQFF.

For the CDR3, the DNA is TGTGCCAGCAGCTTATCCGCCGTACCCTACACAGATACGCAGTATTTT. Encoded protein: CASSLSAVPYTDTQYF. The chain uses TRBV7-3 and TRBJ2-3; D remains ambiguous. V lost 2 bases and J 2 bases, leaving 14 bases between the germline ends. Germline assignment: CDR1 SGHTA and CDR2 FQGTGA. The CDR3 length is 16 residues.

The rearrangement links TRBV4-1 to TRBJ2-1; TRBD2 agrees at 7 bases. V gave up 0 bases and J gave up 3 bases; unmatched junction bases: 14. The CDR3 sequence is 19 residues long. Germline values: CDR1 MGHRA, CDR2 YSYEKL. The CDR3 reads CASSQDGQGASGFYNEQFF. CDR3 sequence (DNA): TGCGCCAGCAGCCAAGATGGGCAGGGCGCTAGCGGCTTCTACAATGAGCAGTTCTTC.

The CDR3 loop is CASGTSTYEQYF. The CDR3 DNA reads TGTGCCAGCGGGACGTCGACCTACGAGCAGTACTTC. The rearrangement uses TRBV6-1 and TRBJ2-7; D possibly matches TRBD1 or TRBD2 (5 bases each). This CDR3 is 12 amino acids long. Germline-derived CDR1 and CDR2 are MNHNS and SASEGT. V was cut by 8 bases and J by 2 bases, with 10 bases left in between.

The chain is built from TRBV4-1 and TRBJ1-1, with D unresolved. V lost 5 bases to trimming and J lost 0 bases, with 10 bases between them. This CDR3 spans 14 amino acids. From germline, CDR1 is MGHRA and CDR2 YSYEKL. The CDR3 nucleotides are TGCGCCAGCAGCTCGAGGGCCATGAACACTGAAGCTTTCTTT. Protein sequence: CASSSRAMNTEAFF.

This CDR3 reads CASSAFRWESPYEQYF. The DNA for the CDR3 is TGTGCCAGCAGCGCCTTTCGGTGGGAGAGCCCCTACGAGCAGTACTTC. The genes are TRBV21-1 and TRBJ2-7. TRBV21-1 is annotated as a pseudogene. The CDR3 is 16 amino acids.

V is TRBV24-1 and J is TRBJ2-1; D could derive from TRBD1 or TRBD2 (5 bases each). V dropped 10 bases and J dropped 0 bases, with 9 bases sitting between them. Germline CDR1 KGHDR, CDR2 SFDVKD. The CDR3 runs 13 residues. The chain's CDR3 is CATRGNSYNEQFF. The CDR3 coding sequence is TGTGCCACGAGGGGCAACTCCTACAATGAGCAGTTCTTC.

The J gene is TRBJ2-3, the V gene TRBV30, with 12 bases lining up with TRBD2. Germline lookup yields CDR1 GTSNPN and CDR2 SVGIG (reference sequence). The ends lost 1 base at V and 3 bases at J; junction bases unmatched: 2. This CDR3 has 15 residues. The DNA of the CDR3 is TGTGCCTGGAGTGCCGGACTAGCGGGAACAGATACGCAGTATTTT. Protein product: CAWSAGLAGTDTQYF. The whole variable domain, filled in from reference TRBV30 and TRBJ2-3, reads SQTIHQWPATLVQPVGSPLSLECTVEGTSNPNLYWYRQAAGRGLQLLFYSVGIGQISSEVPQNLSASRPQDRQFILSSKKLLLSDSGFYLCAWSAGLAGTDTQYFGPGTRLTVL.

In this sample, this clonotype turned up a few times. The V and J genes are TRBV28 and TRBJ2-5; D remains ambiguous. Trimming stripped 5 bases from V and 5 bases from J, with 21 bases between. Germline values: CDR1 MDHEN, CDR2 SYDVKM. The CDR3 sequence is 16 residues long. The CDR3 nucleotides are TGTGCCAGCAGTCCGCCCCTGATGGGGTTGGGGGAGACCCAGTACTTC. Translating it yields CASSPPLMGLGETQYF. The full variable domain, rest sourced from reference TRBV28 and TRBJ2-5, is DVKVTQSSRYLVKRTGEKVFLECVQDMDHENMFWYRQDPGLGLRLIYFSYDVKMKEKGDIPEGYSVSREKKERFSLILESASTNQTSMYLCASSPPLMGLGETQYFGPGTRLLVL.

The CDR3 nucleotides read TGTGCCTGGAGTAACGAGGGCAGGGAGAACACTGAAGCTTTCTTT. It is translated as CAWSNEGRENTEAFF. The V call is TRBV30, the J call TRBJ1-1, with TRBD1 as a possible D gene (5 bases). Germline CDR1 GTSNPN, CDR2 SVGIG (reference sequence). The CDR3 loop spans 15 amino acids. V gave up 2 bases and J gave up 1 base, with 14 bases separating them. Filled out from reference TRBV30 and TRBJ1-1, the complete variable domain reads SQTIHQWPATLVQPVGSPLSLECTVEGTSNPNLYWYRQAAGRGLQLLFYSVGIGQISSEVPQNLSASRPQDRQFILSSKKLLLSDSGFYLCAWSNEGRENTEAFFGQGTRLTVV.

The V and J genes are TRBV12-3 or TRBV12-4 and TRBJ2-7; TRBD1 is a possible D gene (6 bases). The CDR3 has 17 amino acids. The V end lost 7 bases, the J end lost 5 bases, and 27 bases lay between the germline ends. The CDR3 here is CASKTRGSLQGYHEQYF. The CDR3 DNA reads TGTGCCAGCAAGACCCGGGGCAGCTTACAGGGTTACCACGAGCAGTACTTC.

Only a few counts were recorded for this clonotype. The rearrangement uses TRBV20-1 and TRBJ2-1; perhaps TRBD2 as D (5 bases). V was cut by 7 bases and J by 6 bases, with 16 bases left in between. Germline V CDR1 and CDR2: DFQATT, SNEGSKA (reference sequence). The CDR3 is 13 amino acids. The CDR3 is CSVASRPLNEQFF. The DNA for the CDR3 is TGCAGTGTGGCTAGCAGACCCCTCAATGAGCAGTTCTTC.

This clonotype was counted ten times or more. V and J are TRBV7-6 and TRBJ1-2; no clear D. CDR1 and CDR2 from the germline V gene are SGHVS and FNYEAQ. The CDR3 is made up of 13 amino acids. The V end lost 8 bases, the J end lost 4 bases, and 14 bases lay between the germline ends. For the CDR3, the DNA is TGTGCCAGCGGAGGTGTGCACGGCTATGGCTACACCTTC. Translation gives CASGGVHGYGYTF.

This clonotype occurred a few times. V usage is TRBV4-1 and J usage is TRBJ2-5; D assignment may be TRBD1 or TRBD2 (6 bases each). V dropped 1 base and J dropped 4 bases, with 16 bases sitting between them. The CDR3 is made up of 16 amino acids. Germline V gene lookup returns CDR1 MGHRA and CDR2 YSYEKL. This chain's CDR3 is CASSQVPSGAGETQYF. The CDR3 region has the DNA TGCGCCAGCAGCCAAGTTCCGTCGGGGGCGGGAGAGACCCAGTACTTC.

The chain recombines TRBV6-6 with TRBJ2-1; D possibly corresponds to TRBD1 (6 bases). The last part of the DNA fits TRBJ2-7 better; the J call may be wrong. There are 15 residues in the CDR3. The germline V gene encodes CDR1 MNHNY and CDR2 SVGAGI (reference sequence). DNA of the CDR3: TGTGCCAGCAGTTACGGGGGCGCTACTCTCTACGAGCAGTACTTC. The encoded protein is CASSYGGATLYEQYF.

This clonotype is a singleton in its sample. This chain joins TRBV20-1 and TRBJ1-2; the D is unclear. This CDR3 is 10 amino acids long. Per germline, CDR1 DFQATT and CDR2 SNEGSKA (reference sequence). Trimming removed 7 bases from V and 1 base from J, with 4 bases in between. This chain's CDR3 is CSGDNYGYTF. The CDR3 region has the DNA TGCAGTGGGGATAACTATGGCTACACCTTC.

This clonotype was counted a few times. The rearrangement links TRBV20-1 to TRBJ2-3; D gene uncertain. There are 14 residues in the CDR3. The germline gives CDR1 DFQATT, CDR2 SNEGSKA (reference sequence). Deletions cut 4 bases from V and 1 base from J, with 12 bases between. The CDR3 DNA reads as TGCAGTGCTATCGCGACTGTCGGCACAGATACGCAGTATTTT. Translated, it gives CSAIATVGTDTQYF.

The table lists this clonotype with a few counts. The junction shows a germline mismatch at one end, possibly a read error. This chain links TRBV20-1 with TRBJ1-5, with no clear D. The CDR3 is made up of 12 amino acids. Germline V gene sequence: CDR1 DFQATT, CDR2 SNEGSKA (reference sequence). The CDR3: CSARGGSQPQHF. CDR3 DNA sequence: TGCAGTGCCAGAGGAGGGAGTCAGCCCCAGCATTTT.

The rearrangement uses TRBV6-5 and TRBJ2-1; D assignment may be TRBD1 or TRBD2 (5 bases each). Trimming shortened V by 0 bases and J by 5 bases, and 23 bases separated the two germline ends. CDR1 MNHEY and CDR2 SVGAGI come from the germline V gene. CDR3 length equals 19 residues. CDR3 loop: CASSYSDLTRGHRHNEQFF. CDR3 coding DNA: TGTGCCAGCAGTTACTCGGATCTAACTAGAGGACACAGGCACAATGAGCAGTTCTTC.

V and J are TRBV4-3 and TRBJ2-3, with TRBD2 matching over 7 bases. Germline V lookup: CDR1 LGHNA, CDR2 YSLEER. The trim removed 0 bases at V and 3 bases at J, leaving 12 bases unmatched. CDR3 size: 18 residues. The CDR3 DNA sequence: TGCGCCAGCAGCCAAGATGGGGGGGGAGCGGGAAGAACAGATACGCAGTATTTT. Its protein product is CASSQDGGGAGRTDTQYF.

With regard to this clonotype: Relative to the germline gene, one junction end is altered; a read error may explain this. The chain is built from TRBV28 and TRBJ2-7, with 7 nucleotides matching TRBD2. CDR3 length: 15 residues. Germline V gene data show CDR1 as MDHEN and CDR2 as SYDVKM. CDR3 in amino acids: CASSPTRDYHYEQYF. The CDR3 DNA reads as TGCGCCAGCAGTCCCACCCGGGACTACCATTACGAGCAGTACTTC.